Listed here are 2 T cell receptor beta chains from one sample, sequenced in a study of T cells expressing NK-cell markers. TCRdb reprocessed the 5' RACE reads and reports one entry per CDR3 protein, with no DNA. The specimen's table records 250,000 to 300,000 distinct CDR3 sequences. Input material: blood T cells: a sorted CD56 or NKG2C T cell subset, CD4+ or CD8+ T cells, or bulk PBMC T cells (not recorded which). These receptors came from a woman aged 18 to 75 in good health.

This sequence joins TRBV11-2 and TRBJ2-5. The CDR3 sequence is 13 residues long. Germline CDR1 is SGHAT and CDR2 is FQNNGV. The CDR3 reads CASSLEFQETQYF.

The J gene is TRBJ2-3, the V gene TRBV19; TCRdb picks TRBD1, but there is no DNA to check that call. This CDR3 contains 16 residues. CDR1 and CDR2 (germline): LNHDA, SQIVND (reference sequence). This chain's CDR3 is CASSSGVFADTDTQYF.